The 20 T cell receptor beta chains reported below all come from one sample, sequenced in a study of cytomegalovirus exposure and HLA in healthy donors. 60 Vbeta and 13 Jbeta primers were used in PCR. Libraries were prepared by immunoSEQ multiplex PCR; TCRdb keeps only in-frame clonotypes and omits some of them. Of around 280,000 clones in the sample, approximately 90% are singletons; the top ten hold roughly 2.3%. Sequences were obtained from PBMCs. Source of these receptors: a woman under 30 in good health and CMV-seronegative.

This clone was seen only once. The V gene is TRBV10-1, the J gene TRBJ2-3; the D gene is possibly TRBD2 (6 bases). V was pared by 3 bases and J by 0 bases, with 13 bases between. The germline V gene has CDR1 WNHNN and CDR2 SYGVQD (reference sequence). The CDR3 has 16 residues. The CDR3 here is CASSDFGGVSTDTQYF. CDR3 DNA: TGCGCCAGCAGTGACTTCGGCGGGGTTAGCACAGATACGCAGTATTTT.

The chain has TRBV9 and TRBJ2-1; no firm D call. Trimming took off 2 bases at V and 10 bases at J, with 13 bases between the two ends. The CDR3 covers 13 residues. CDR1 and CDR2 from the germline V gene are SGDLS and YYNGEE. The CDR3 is CASSVLVASEQFF. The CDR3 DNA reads TGTGCCAGCAGCGTTCTGGTCGCGAGCGAGCAGTTCTTC. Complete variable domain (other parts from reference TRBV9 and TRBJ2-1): DSGVTQTPKHLITATGQRVTLRCSPRSGDLSVYWYQQSLDQGLQFLIQYYNGEERAKGNILERFSAQQFPDLHSELNLSSLELGDSALYFCASSVLVASEQFFGPGTRLTVL.

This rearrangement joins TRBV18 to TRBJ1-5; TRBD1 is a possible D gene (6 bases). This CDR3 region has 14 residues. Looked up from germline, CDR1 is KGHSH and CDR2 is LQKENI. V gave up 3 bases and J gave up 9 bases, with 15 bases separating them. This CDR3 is CASSPTDSDRPQHF. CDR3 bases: TGTGCCAGCTCACCGACGGACAGCGATCGGCCCCAGCATTTT.

Here the CDR3 DNA reads TGCGCCAGCAGCCCTAATATCGGGAGTAATCAGCCCCAGCATTTT. It codes for CASSPNIGSNQPQHF. The V and J genes are TRBV5-1 and TRBJ1-5; D call uncertain. V dropped 4 bases and J dropped 4 bases, with 15 bases sitting between them. Germline V gene sequence: CDR1 SGHRS, CDR2 YFSETQ. CDR3 length: 15 amino acids.

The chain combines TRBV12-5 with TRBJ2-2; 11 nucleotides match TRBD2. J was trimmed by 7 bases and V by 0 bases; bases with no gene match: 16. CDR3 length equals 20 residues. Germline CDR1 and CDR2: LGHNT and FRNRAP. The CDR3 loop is CASGLVRSASSGGAHGELFF. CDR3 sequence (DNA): TGTGCTAGTGGTTTGGTACGATCGGCGAGTAGCGGGGGGGCCCACGGGGAGCTGTTTTTT. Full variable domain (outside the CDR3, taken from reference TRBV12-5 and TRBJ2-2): DARVTQTPRHKVTEMGQEVTMRCQPILGHNTVFWYRQTMMQGLELLAYFRNRAPLDDSGMPKDRFSAEMPDATLATLKIQPSEPRDSAVYFCASGLVRSASSGGAHGELFFGEGSRLTVL.

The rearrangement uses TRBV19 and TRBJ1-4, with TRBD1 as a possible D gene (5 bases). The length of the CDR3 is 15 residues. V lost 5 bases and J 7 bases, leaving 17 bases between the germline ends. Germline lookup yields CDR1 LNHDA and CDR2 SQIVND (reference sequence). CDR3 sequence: CASSAPGMATEKLFF. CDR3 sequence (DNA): TGTGCCAGTAGTGCCCCAGGGATGGCGACTGAAAAACTGTTTTTT.

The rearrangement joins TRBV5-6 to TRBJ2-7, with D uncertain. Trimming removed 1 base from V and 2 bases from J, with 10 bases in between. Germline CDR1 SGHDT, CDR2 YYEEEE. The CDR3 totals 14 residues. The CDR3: CASSLLRQAYEQYF. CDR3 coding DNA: TGTGCCAGCAGCTTGTTACGGCAGGCCTACGAGCAGTACTTC.

CDR3 DNA: TGTGCCACCAGCGTCAGACAGGGACAATACGAGCAGTACTTC. It translates to CATSVRQGQYEQYF. The chain has TRBV15 and TRBJ2-7; 7 nucleotides align to TRBD1. Germline V CDR1 and CDR2: LNHNV, YYDKDF (reference sequence). This CDR3 region has 14 residues. J lost 4 bases, V lost 5 bases, and 8 bases had no gene match.

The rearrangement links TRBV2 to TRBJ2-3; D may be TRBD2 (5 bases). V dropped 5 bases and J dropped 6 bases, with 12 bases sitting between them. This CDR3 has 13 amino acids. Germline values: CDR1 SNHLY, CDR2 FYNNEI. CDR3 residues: CASSPSGSDTQYF. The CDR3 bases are TGTGCCAGCAGTCCATCGGGGTCCGATACGCAGTATTTT.

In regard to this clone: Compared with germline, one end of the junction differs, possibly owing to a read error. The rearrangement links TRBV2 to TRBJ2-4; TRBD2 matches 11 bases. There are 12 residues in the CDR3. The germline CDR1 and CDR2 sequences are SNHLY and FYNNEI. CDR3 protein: CASRGNSGGASF. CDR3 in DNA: TGTGCCAGCAGGGGTAATAGCGGGGGGGCATCCTTC.

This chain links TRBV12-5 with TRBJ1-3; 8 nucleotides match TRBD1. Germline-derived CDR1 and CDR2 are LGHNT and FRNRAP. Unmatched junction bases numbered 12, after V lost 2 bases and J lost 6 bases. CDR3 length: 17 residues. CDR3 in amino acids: CASGLTTTGAIENTIYF. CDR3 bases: TGTGCTAGTGGTTTGACTACGACAGGGGCTATCGAAAACACCATATATTTT.

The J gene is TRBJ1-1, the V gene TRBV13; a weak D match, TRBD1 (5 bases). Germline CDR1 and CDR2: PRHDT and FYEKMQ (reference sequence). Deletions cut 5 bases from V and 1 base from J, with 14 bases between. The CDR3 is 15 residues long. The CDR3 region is CASSHNLQGNTEAFF. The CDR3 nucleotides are TGTGCCAGCAGCCACAACCTGCAGGGGAACACTGAAGCTTTCTTT.

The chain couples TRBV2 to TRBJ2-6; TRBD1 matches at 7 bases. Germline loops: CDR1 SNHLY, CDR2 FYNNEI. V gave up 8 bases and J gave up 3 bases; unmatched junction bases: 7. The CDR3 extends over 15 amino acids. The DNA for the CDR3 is TGTGCCAGCCGGGGACAGCCTTTTGGGGCCAACGTCCTGACTTTC. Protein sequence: CASRGQPFGANVLTF.

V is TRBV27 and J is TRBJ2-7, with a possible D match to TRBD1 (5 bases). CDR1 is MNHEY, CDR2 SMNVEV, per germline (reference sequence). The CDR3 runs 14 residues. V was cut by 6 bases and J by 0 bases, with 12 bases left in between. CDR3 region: CASRPLTVSYEQYF. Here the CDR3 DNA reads TGTGCCAGCAGGCCCCTGACAGTCTCCTACGAGCAGTACTTC.

CDR3 sequence (DNA): TGTGCCAGCAGTTACTCGAGCTCGAGTGGCACTGAAGCTTTCTTT. It encodes CASSYSSSSGTEAFF. The chain has TRBV6-5 and TRBJ1-1; D gene unclear. Germline values: CDR1 MNHEY, CDR2 SVGAGI. This CDR3 has 15 amino acids. V lost 0 bases to trimming and J lost 4 bases, with 12 bases between them.

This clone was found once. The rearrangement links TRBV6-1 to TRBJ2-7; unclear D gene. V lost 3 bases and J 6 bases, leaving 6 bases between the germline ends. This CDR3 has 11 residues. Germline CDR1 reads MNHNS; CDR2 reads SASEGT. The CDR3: CASSDSPEQYF. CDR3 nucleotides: TGTGCCAGCAGTGACAGTCCCGAGCAGTACTTC.

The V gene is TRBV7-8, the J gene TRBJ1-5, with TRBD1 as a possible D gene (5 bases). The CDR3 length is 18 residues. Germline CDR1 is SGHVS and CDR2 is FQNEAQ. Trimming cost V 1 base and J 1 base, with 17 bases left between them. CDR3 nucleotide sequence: TGTGCCAGCAGCTTAGGTAGGGCAGGGTCTTTGAGCAATCAGCCCCAGCATTTT. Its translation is CASSLGRAGSLSNQPQHF.

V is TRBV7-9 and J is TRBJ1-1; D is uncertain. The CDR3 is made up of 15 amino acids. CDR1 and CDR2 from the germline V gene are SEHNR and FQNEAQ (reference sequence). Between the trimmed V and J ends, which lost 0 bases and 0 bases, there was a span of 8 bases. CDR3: CASSLALFMNTEAFF. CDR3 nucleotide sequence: TGTGCCAGCAGCTTAGCACTGTTCATGAACACTGAAGCTTTCTTT.

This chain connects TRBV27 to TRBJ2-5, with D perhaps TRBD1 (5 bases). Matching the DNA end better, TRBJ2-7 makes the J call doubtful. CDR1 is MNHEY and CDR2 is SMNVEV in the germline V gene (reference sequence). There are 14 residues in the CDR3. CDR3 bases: TGTGCCAGCAGTTCGTCGACAGTCCTCTACGAGCAGTACTTC. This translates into CASSSSTVLYEQYF.

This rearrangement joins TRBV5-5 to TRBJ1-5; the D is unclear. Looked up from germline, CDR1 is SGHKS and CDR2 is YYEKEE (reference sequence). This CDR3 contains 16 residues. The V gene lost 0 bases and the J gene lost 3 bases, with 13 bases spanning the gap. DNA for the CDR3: TGTGCCAGCAGCTTGGGGTCCACAGCCATCAATCAGCCCCAGCATTTT. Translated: CASSLGSTAINQPQHF.